In this sample, the clone carrying this T cell receptor (beta chain) turned up a few times. The assay was immunoSEQ multiplex PCR, and TCRdb's table has in-frame clones only and misses some. The sample includes almost 55,000 clones, around 84% of them seen just once. This record belongs to a study of T cell responses to AZD1222 COVID-19 vaccine. The CDR3 contains 14 residues. Germline CDR1 reads SEHNR; CDR2 reads FQNEAQ (reference sequence). Trimming shortened V by 6 bases and J by 2 bases, and 13 bases separated the two germline ends. This clonotype originated in an adult in good health. The sample in question was peripheral blood, obtained on day 0 of AZD1222 vaccination. The V and J genes are TRBV7-9 and TRBJ1-1; D might be TRBD1 (5 bases). The DNA of the CDR3 is TGTGCCAGCAGTGGGGTTGGGACCAACACTGAAGCTTTCTTT. It encodes CASSGVGTNTEAFF.